This T cell receptor beta chain was identified in a study of T cells after yellow fever vaccination. Points from the study as a whole: Repertoires sorted by FACS could include abundant clonotypes that are contaminants from the bulk population.

In this sample, this clonotype turned up many times. Its antigen is not identified. Trimming pared 3 bases from V and 11 bases from J, leaving 22 bases between. Per germline, CDR1 MGHRA and CDR2 YSYEKL. The CDR3 has 15 amino acids. It was through 5'RACE template switching that TCR cDNA was made, with a universal primer site and UMIs added. Via MiXCR, TCRdb re-called the 5' RACE reads, giving one row per CDR3 protein. In the table there are 310,000 or so distinct CDR3 sequences, 3.6% of which are singletons. The clonotype comes from a young man who received the YFV17D yellow fever vaccine. The sample consisted of PBMCs, taken on the day of the yellow fever booster vaccination. The J gene is TRBJ1-2, the V gene TRBV4-1; D may be TRBD1 (5 bases). Written as DNA, the CDR3 is TGCGCCAGCAGCCAGGCTCTCAGGGAGGGGAGGCGATACACCTTC. Translated, it gives CASSQALREGRRYTF.